Listed below are T cell receptor beta chains from one sample, sequenced in a study of OX40 agonist ivuxolimab in advanced cancers. Using immunoSEQ multiplex PCR, the repertoire was profiled, and TCRdb retains in-frame clones only, with some absent. Among 80,000 or so clones, roughly nine tenths were seen once, and the ten largest hold around 0.19%. Material: CD4+ or CD8+ T cells sorted from blood, obtained in a trial of the OX40 agonist ivuxolimab. The receptors here all came from an adult with an advanced solid tumor such as melanoma, head and neck, liver or kidney cancer. Both conserved end residues are part of each CDR3. The D gene is left open where the match is weak. The size entry is marked missing in some rows and otherwise reads once, few, many or a size class.

TRBV19	-	-	TRBJ1-4	CASSIIGAGRRNEKLFF	TGTGCCAGTAGTATCATCGGGGCAGGGAGGCGGAATGAAAAACTGTTTTTT
TRBV2	-	TRBD2	TRBJ2-1	CASRGSLTSGRAREQFF	TGTGCCAGCAGAGGGAGCCTTACTAGCGGGAGGGCCAGGGAGCAGTTCTTC
TRBV5-1	-	TRBD1	TRBJ2-3	CASSRGQGKITDTQYF	TGCGCCAGCAGCAGAGGACAGGGTAAAATCACAGATACGCAGTATTTT
TRBV29-1	-	TRBD1	TRBJ1-1	CSIRDSDTEAFF	TGCAGCATAAGGGACAGCGACACTGAAGCTTTCTTT
TRBV5-1	once	-	TRBJ2-5	CASSTWTDRSQETQYF	TGCGCCAGCAGCACCTGGACAGACCGGTCTCAAGAGACCCAGTACTTC
TRBV7-6	-	-	TRBJ1-1	CASSTSRFRRMNTEAFF	TGTGCCAGCAGCACCTCGCGCTTCCGGCGTATGAACACTGAAGCTTTCTTT
TRBV10-1	-	-	TRBJ2-7	CASSAGGEQYF	TGCGCCAGCAGCGCAGGTGGCGAGCAGTACTTC
TRBV9	-	-	TRBJ1-3	CASSVGAGVVNTIYF	TGTGCCAGCAGCGTAGGCGCAGGGGTAGTAAACACCATATATTTT
TRBV14	-	-	TRBJ2-7	CASSQATFGEQYF	TGTGCCAGCAGCCAAGCGACATTCGGCGAGCAGTACTTC
TRBV7-9	few	-	TRBJ1-1	CASSLALGTEAFF	TGTGCCAGCAGCTTAGCGCTTGGCACTGAAGCTTTCTTT
TRBV4-2	-	TRBD1	TRBJ1-1	CASSQGQINTEAFF	TGTGCCAGCAGTCAGGGACAGATAAACACTGAAGCTTTCTTT
TRBV6-1	-	TRBD2	TRBJ2-7	CASRASGGSYEQYF	TGTGCCAGCAGGGCTAGCGGGGGGTCCTACGAGCAGTACTTC
TRBV2	-	-	TRBJ1-4	CASSSDVRGVDEKLFF	TGTGCCAGCAGTTCCGATGTTCGGGGAGTGGATGAAAAACTGTTTTTT
TRBV27	-	-	TRBJ1-2	CASSSGIFYGYTF	TGTGCCAGTTCATCGGGAATTTTTTATGGCTACACCTTC
TRBV7-3	-	TRBD2	TRBJ2-2	CASSQGLAGTGELFF	TGTGCCAGCAGCCAGGGACTAGCGGGCACCGGGGAGCTGTTTTTT
TRBV20-1	-	-	TRBJ2-3	CSATMEDTQYF	TGCAGTGCTACTATGGAAGATACGCAGTATTTT